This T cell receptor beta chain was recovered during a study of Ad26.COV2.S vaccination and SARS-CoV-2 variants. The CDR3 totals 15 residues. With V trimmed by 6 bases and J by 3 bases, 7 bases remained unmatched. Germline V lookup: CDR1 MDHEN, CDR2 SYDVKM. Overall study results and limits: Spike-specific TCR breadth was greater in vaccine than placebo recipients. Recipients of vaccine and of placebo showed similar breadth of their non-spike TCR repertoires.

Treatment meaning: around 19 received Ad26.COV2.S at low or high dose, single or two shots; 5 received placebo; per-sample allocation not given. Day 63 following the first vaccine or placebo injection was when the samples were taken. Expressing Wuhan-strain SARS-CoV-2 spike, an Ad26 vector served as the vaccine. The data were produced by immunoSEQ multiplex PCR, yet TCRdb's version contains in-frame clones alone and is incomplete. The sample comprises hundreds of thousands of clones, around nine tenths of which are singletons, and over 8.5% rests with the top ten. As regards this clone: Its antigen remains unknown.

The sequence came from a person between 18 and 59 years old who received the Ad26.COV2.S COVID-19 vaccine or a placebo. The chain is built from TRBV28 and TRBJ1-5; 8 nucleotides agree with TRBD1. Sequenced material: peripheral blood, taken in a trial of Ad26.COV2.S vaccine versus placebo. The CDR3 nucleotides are TGTGCCAGCAGGGAGCCGACAGGGGTCAATCAGCCCCAGCATTTT. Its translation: CASREPTGVNQPQHF.